This is a list of T cell receptor beta chains from one sample in a study of blood T cells in healthy people across ages. TCRdb called the 5' RACE reads again in MiXCR, with one record for every CDR3 protein. The sample shows some 1.8 million distinct CDR3 sequences, approximately 39% of them seen only once. The specimen sequenced was blood. The receptor source for this set is a human donor in good health. Both conserved end residues are part of each CDR3. The D gene is left open where the match is weak. The size entry is marked missing in some rows and otherwise reads once, few, many or a size class.

TRBJ2-1 | TRBV12-3/TRBV12-4 | NA | TRBD2 | CASRRGTSGGITNEQFF | TGTGCCAGCAGACGAGGGACTAGCGGGGGTATCACCAATGAGCAGTTCTTC
TRBJ2-7 | TRBV7-2 | NA | NA | CASSSAGTNEQYF | TGTGCCAGCAGCTCAGCGGGGACAAACGAGCAGTACTTC
TRBJ2-7 | TRBV13 | few | TRBD1 | CASRGQGLGAYEQYF | TGTGCCAGCCGGGGACAGGGTCTCGGAGCCTACGAGCAGTACTTC
TRBJ2-5 | TRBV20-1 | NA | NA | CRARAALGEQYF | TGCAGGGCTAGGGCCGCCCTTGGTGAGCAGTACTTC
TRBJ2-7 | TRBV27 | NA | NA | CASSSGRGLWGSYEQYF | TGTGCCAGCAGTTCGGGGAGGGGGCTTTGGGGCTCCTACGAGCAGTACTTC
TRBJ1-2 | TRBV7-6 | NA | NA | CASSSQPEGGYTF | TGTGCCAGCAGCTCCCAGCCTGAAGGAGGCTACACCTTC
TRBJ1-2 | TRBV7-2 | NA | TRBD1 | CATSSTGGGYTF | TGTGCCACCAGCAGTACAGGGGGCGGCTACACCTTC
TRBJ1-4 | TRBV29-1 | NA | TRBD1 | CSAEQGTGGSKLFF | TGCAGCGCTGAACAGGGGACAGGAGGGTCGAAACTGTTTTTT
TRBJ2-1 | TRBV5-1 | NA | NA | CASTVREYWDEQFF | TGCGCCAGCACCGTTAGGGAGTACTGGGATGAGCAGTTCTTC
TRBJ1-4 | TRBV20-1 | NA | NA | CSAYISGNEKLFF | TGCAGTGCGTATATTTCTGGGAACGAAAAACTGTTTTTT
TRBJ2-1 | TRBV12-3/TRBV12-4 | few | TRBD2 | CASRLSGGARNEQFF | TGTGCCAGCAGGTTAAGCGGGGGGGCCCGGAATGAGCAGTTCTTC
TRBJ2-3 | TRBV20-1 | NA | TRBD2 | CSASWTSGSDTQYF | TGCAGTGCTAGCTGGACTAGCGGTTCCGATACGCAGTATTTT
TRBJ1-1 | TRBV7-9 | NA | NA | CASSPLDRTHGGAFF | TGTGCCAGCAGCCCACTAGACAGGACCCACGGGGGAGCTTTCTTT
TRBJ1-2 | TRBV12-3/TRBV12-4 | NA | NA | CASRATLGGISINYGYTF | TGTGCCAGCAGGGCTACCCTGGGGGGGATCTCGATTAACTATGGCTACACCTTC
TRBJ1-2 | TRBV24-1 | few | NA | CATSDPREAWDGYTF | TGTGCCACCAGTGATCCCCGAGAAGCCTGGGATGGCTACACCTTC
TRBJ2-3 | TRBV11-3 | NA | NA | CASSLLSSVTDTQYF | TGTGCCAGCAGCTTACTCAGCAGCGTCACAGATACGCAGTATTTT
TRBJ2-7 | TRBV9 | NA | TRBD2 | CASSRTSSYEQYF | TGTGCCAGCAGTCGGACTAGCTCCTACGAGCAGTACTTC
TRBJ1-5 | TRBV12-3/TRBV12-4 | NA | NA | CASNRGLGEQPQHF | TGTGCCAGCAACCGAGGACTAGGAGAACAGCCCCAGCATTTT
TRBJ2-5 | TRBV12-3/TRBV12-4 | NA | NA | CASSSNLGGTQYF | TGTGCCAGCAGTTCAAATTTGGGAGGGACCCAGTACTTC
TRBJ1-2 | TRBV3-1 | few | NA | CASSHRMGYTF | TGTGCCAGCAGCCACAGGATGGGCTACACCTTC
TRBJ1-1 | TRBV12-3/TRBV12-4 | NA | NA | CASSAQAWGTEAFF | TGTGCCAGCAGTGCACAGGCCTGGGGCACTGAAGCTTTCTTT
TRBJ1-2 | TRBV29-1 | few | TRBD1 | CSAQDRGAYGYTF | TGCAGCGCCCAGGACAGGGGGGCCTATGGCTACACCTTC
TRBJ1-2 | TRBV6-6 | NA | TRBD1 | CASSYSGTAALGGYTF | TGTGCCAGCAGTTACTCCGGGACAGCCGCCCTTGGTGGCTACACCTTC
TRBJ1-2 | TRBV4-1 | few | NA | CASSQGAYSAPFYGYTF | TGCGCCAGCAGCCAAGGGGCGTACAGCGCACCTTTCTATGGCTACACCTTC
TRBJ1-2 | TRBV3-1 | NA | NA | CASSQDVGRSPAYGYTF | TGTGCCAGCAGCCAAGATGTGGGACGTTCACCTGCCTATGGCTACACCTTC
TRBJ1-1 | TRBV5-1 | few | TRBD1 | CASSLEQGATEAFF | TGCGCCAGCAGCTTGGAACAGGGGGCCACTGAAGCTTTCTTT
TRBJ2-7 | TRBV7-2 | few | TRBD1 | CASSLRGQEAYEQYF | TGTGCCAGCAGCTTAAGGGGACAGGAAGCCTACGAGCAGTACTTC
TRBJ2-3 | TRBV3-1 | NA | NA | CASSQQTGHTDTQYF | TGTGCCAGCAGCCAACAAACAGGACACACAGATACGCAGTATTTT
TRBJ2-1 | TRBV3-1 | NA | TRBD2 | CASSQDPTSGGSVGPYNEQFF | TGTGCCAGCAGCCAAGATCCCACTAGCGGGGGGTCCGTTGGTCCATACAATGAGCAGTTCTTC
TRBJ1-6 | TRBV28 | NA | TRBD1 | CASSEHNRGYSPLHF | TGTGCCAGCAGCGAACACAACAGGGGTTATTCACCCCTCCACTTT
TRBJ2-3 | TRBV3-1 | NA | NA | CVGSQADFTDAQYF | TGTGTCGGCAGCCAAGCCGACTTCACAGATGCGCAGTATTTT
TRBJ2-1 | TRBV20-1 | few | NA | CSALKGSSYNEQFF | TGCAGTGCGCTCAAGGGGAGCTCCTACAATGAGCAGTTCTTC
TRBJ2-3 | TRBV7-6 | NA | TRBD2 | CASSLTSGTDAQYF | TGTGCCAGCAGCTTGACTAGCGGGACAGATGCGCAGTATTTT
TRBJ1-5 | TRBV27 | few | NA | CASSLYASGNQPQHF | TGTGCCAGCAGTTTATATGCCTCGGGCAATCAGCCCCAGCATTTT
TRBJ2-1 | TRBV6-4 | few | TRBD2 | CASSEQRGTNEQFF | TGTGCCAGCAGTGAACAGCGGGGGACTAATGAGCAGTTCTTC
TRBJ1-5 | TRBV4-1 | NA | TRBD1 | CASSPARTGGQPQHF | TGCGCCAGCAGTCCAGCTAGGACAGGGGGTCAGCCCCAGCATTTT
TRBJ2-5 | TRBV5-4 | NA | NA | CASSFFRAGGETQYF | TGTGCCAGCAGCTTCTTCAGGGCGGGCGGGGAGACCCAGTACTTC